The rows below give T cell receptor beta chains drawn from one sample of a study of cytomegalovirus exposure and HLA in healthy donors. Assay: immunoSEQ multiplex PCR; the TCRdb copy retains only in-frame clones and omits some. The repertoire holds roughly 100,000 clones, with around 85% as singletons. The sample comprised PBMCs. These receptors came from a man in his 60s in good health and CMV-seronegative. The CDR3 runs from the conserved cysteine through the conserved F or W. A D gene is named only where the DNA matches it firmly. Clone size is given for some rows only: seen once, a few or many times, or a class if the clone is expanded.

clone size: NA
V gene: TRBV9
D gene: NA
J gene: TRBJ2-5
CDR3 DNA: TGTGCCAGCAGCGTAGGGGGGACTTACGCCCAAGAGACCCAGTACTTC
CDR3 protein: CASSVGGTYAQETQYF

clone size: NA
V gene: TRBV14
D gene: NA
J gene: TRBJ1-4
CDR3 DNA: TGTGCCAGCAGCCGGCTAACGGGGAAACTGTTTTTT
CDR3 protein: CASSRLTGKLFF

clone size: NA
V gene: TRBV19
D gene: NA
J gene: TRBJ1-2
CDR3 DNA: TGTGCCAGTAGTATAACAGGGTCGAAGAGCTATGGCTACACCTTC
CDR3 protein: CASSITGSKSYGYTF

clone size: NA
V gene: TRBV19
D gene: TRBD1
J gene: TRBJ1-2
CDR3 DNA: TGTGCCAGTAGTTTAAGACAGGGAGTAAACTATGGCTACACCTTC
CDR3 protein: CASSLRQGVNYGYTF

clone size: NA
V gene: TRBV28
D gene: TRBD2
J gene: TRBJ2-5
CDR3 DNA: TGTGCCAGCAGTTTAAGGGAGCGGGGGGAGACCCAGTACTTC
CDR3 protein: CASSLRERGETQYF

clone size: NA
V gene: TRBV9
D gene: NA
J gene: TRBJ1-1
CDR3 DNA: TGTGCCAGCAGCAGAAGAGGAGAATCCAACACTGAAGCTTTCTTT
CDR3 protein: CASSRRGESNTEAFF

clone size: once
V gene: TRBV5-1
D gene: TRBD2
J gene: TRBJ2-3
CDR3 DNA: TGCGCCAGCAGCTTGGACCCGACTAGCGGGGGCGTGGATACGCAGTATTTT
CDR3 protein: CASSLDPTSGGVDTQYF

clone size: NA
V gene: TRBV2
D gene: NA
J gene: TRBJ1-5
CDR3 DNA: TGTGCCAGCAGGTACTCGCAGGGAAATCAGCCCCAGCATTTT
CDR3 protein: CASRYSQGNQPQHF

clone size: NA
V gene: TRBV18
D gene: TRBD2
J gene: TRBJ2-2
CDR3 DNA: TGTGCCAGCTCACGACTAGCGGGGGGTTCGTCGAACACCGGGGAGCTGTTTTTT
CDR3 protein: CASSRLAGGSSNTGELFF

clone size: NA
V gene: TRBV7-8
D gene: TRBD1
J gene: TRBJ1-5
CDR3 DNA: TGTGCCAGCAGCTTAGTGGGCCACGGGACAGTTAGCAATCAGCCCCAGCATTTT
CDR3 protein: CASSLVGHGTVSNQPQHF

clone size: NA
V gene: TRBV29-1
D gene: NA
J gene: TRBJ2-7
CDR3 DNA: TGCAGCGTTGGGGGACAAAGCATGGGGGAGCAGTACTTC
CDR3 protein: CSVGGQSMGEQYF

clone size: NA
V gene: TRBV5-1
D gene: NA
J gene: TRBJ1-2
CDR3 DNA: TGCGCCAGCAGCTTGGGGGCAGGGGCGCGGTCGAATGGCTACACCTTC
CDR3 protein: CASSLGAGARSNGYTF

clone size: NA
V gene: TRBV20-1
D gene: NA
J gene: TRBJ1-1
CDR3 DNA: TGCAGCAGAACAGACAACACTGAAGCTTTCTTT
CDR3 protein: CSRTDNTEAFF

clone size: NA
V gene: TRBV2
D gene: TRBD1
J gene: TRBJ1-4
CDR3 DNA: TGTGCCAGCAGTGATGAGCAGGGGGCAAGGGAAAAACTGTTTTTT
CDR3 protein: CASSDEQGAREKLFF

clone size: few
V gene: TRBV7-7
D gene: NA
J gene: TRBJ2-5
CDR3 DNA: TGTGCCAGCAGCCAGGGGCGGGAGACCCAGTACTTC
CDR3 protein: CASSQGRETQYF

clone size: NA
V gene: TRBV7-2
D gene: TRBD1
J gene: TRBJ2-7
CDR3 DNA: TGTGCCAGCAGCTTACAGTTGGACAGGGTTGGCGAGCAGTACTTC
CDR3 protein: CASSLQLDRVGEQYF

clone size: NA
V gene: TRBV27
D gene: TRBD1
J gene: TRBJ1-5
CDR3 DNA: TGTGCCAGCAGTTTTAGGGGGCCCGGACAGCCCCAGCATTTT
CDR3 protein: CASSFRGPGQPQHF

clone size: NA
V gene: TRBV9
D gene: NA
J gene: TRBJ1-5
CDR3 DNA: TGTGCTGGCCTTGTGCGGGAGAACAATCAGCCCCAGCATTTT
CDR3 protein: CAGLVRENNQPQHF

clone size: NA
V gene: TRBV5-6
D gene: TRBD1
J gene: TRBJ2-7
CDR3 DNA: TGTGCCAGCAGCCTAGGGACAGGGGGCTACGAGCAGTACTTC
CDR3 protein: CASSLGTGGYEQYF

clone size: NA
V gene: TRBV13
D gene: NA
J gene: TRBJ2-5
CDR3 DNA: TGTGCCAGCGGTGGGGGGGAGACCCAGTACTTC
CDR3 protein: CASGGGETQYF

clone size: NA
V gene: TRBV7-2
D gene: TRBD1
J gene: TRBJ2-7
CDR3 DNA: TGTGCCAGCAGCAGACAGGGCTACGAGCAGTACTTC
CDR3 protein: CASSRQGYEQYF

clone size: NA
V gene: TRBV13
D gene: NA
J gene: TRBJ2-5
CDR3 DNA: TGTGCCAGCAGCCGCTCGGGGGTAGAGACCCAGTACTTC
CDR3 protein: CASSRSGVETQYF

clone size: NA
V gene: TRBV28
D gene: NA
J gene: TRBJ1-3
CDR3 DNA: TGTGCCAGCAGTTCCTACTCCCCCTCGGACACCATATATTTT
CDR3 protein: CASSSYSPSDTIYF

clone size: NA
V gene: TRBV5-4
D gene: TRBD1
J gene: TRBJ2-5
CDR3 DNA: TGTGCCAGCAGCGCCCCGACAGGGTTAAAGACCCAGTACTTC
CDR3 protein: CASSAPTGLKTQYF

clone size: NA
V gene: TRBV7-2
D gene: NA
J gene: TRBJ1-2
CDR3 DNA: TGTGCCAGCAGCTTAGTAGGGGGGGGAATAATCTATGGCTACACCTTC
CDR3 protein: CASSLVGGGIIYGYTF

clone size: NA
V gene: TRBV9
D gene: TRBD2
J gene: TRBJ2-1
CDR3 DNA: TGTGCCAGCAGCGGCGGGGGGTATAATGAGCAGTTCTTC
CDR3 protein: CASSGGGYNEQFF

clone size: NA
V gene: TRBV7-2
D gene: TRBD2
J gene: TRBJ2-5
CDR3 DNA: TGTGCCAGCAGCCAAGGACTAGCGGGGGGGCGAGAGACCCAGTACTTC
CDR3 protein: CASSQGLAGGRETQYF

clone size: NA
V gene: TRBV7-8
D gene: TRBD2
J gene: TRBJ2-1
CDR3 DNA: TGTGCCAGCAGCTTAGAGAGAGCGGGGTTTAATGAGCAGTTCTTC
CDR3 protein: CASSLERAGFNEQFF

clone size: few
V gene: TRBV28
D gene: NA
J gene: TRBJ1-2
CDR3 DNA: TGTGCCAGCAGTTTAGTTCAGGGGACGAACTATGGCTACACCTTC
CDR3 protein: CASSLVQGTNYGYTF

clone size: NA
V gene: TRBV2
D gene: TRBD2
J gene: TRBJ2-3
CDR3 DNA: TGTGCCAGCAGTGATCGTGGGACTAGCGGGGGAGGAGATACGCAGTATTTT
CDR3 protein: CASSDRGTSGGGDTQYF

clone size: few
V gene: TRBV29-1
D gene: TRBD1
J gene: TRBJ1-6
CDR3 DNA: TGCAGCGTACGTACCGGGACAGGGGGTTCACCCCTCCACTTT
CDR3 protein: CSVRTGTGGSPLHF

clone size: NA
V gene: TRBV5-1
D gene: TRBD2
J gene: TRBJ2-5
CDR3 DNA: TGCGCCAGCAGCTTGGGTGGTAGCGGGGGATACGAGACCCAGTACTTC
CDR3 protein: CASSLGGSGGYETQYF

clone size: NA
V gene: TRBV5-1
D gene: TRBD1
J gene: TRBJ2-7
CDR3 DNA: TGCGCCAGCAGCTCCCTTAGATCCGACAGGGTCAATCCCTACGAGCAGTACTTC
CDR3 protein: CASSSLRSDRVNPYEQYF

clone size: NA
V gene: TRBV6-6
D gene: NA
J gene: TRBJ1-1
CDR3 DNA: TGTGCCAGCAGTTACTCGAAAACAGTGAACACTGAAGCTTTCTTT
CDR3 protein: CASSYSKTVNTEAFF

clone size: NA
V gene: TRBV7-2
D gene: NA
J gene: TRBJ1-2
CDR3 DNA: TGTGCCAGCAGTCGAGAGGTCAGTGTTGACTACACCTTC
CDR3 protein: CASSREVSVDYTF

clone size: once
V gene: TRBV27
D gene: NA
J gene: TRBJ1-4
CDR3 DNA: TGTGCCAGCCCATTGGGCAGGGGTTATGAAAAACTGTTTTTT
CDR3 protein: CASPLGRGYEKLFF

clone size: few
V gene: TRBV9
D gene: NA
J gene: TRBJ2-2
CDR3 DNA: TGTGCCAGCAGCGCACAGGTGAACACCGGGGAGCTGTTTTTT
CDR3 protein: CASSAQVNTGELFF

clone size: few
V gene: TRBV6-1
D gene: TRBD1
J gene: TRBJ1-4
CDR3 DNA: TGTGCCAGCAGTGAAGACAGGGGAGAAAAACTGTTTTTT
CDR3 protein: CASSEDRGEKLFF

clone size: few
V gene: TRBV4-3
D gene: TRBD1
J gene: TRBJ1-4
CDR3 DNA: TGCGCCAGCAGCCAAGTGGACAGGGATGAAAAACTGTTTTTT
CDR3 protein: CASSQVDRDEKLFF

clone size: NA
V gene: TRBV5-6
D gene: TRBD1
J gene: TRBJ1-2
CDR3 DNA: TGTGCCAGCAGCGCGGACAGGGCCTCTGGCTACACCTTC
CDR3 protein: CASSADRASGYTF

clone size: NA
V gene: TRBV5-3
D gene: NA
J gene: TRBJ2-1
CDR3 DNA: TGTGCCAGAAGCCTATCTCATGAGCAGTTCTTC
CDR3 protein: CARSLSHEQFF

clone size: NA
V gene: TRBV7-2
D gene: NA
J gene: TRBJ1-2
CDR3 DNA: TGTGCCAGCAGCCCACAAGGGGACACTGGCTACACCTTC
CDR3 protein: CASSPQGDTGYTF

clone size: NA
V gene: TRBV19
D gene: TRBD1
J gene: TRBJ1-5
CDR3 DNA: TGTGCCAGTAAGGGACAGGGAGGGATGAGCAATCAGCCCCAGCATTTT
CDR3 protein: CASKGQGGMSNQPQHF

clone size: NA
V gene: TRBV6-4
D gene: NA
J gene: TRBJ2-3
CDR3 DNA: TGTGCCAGCAGTGACGGGGGGGGCCTAGTCAGCCCAGATACGCAGTATTTT
CDR3 protein: CASSDGGGLVSPDTQYF

clone size: few
V gene: TRBV2
D gene: NA
J gene: TRBJ2-3
CDR3 DNA: TGTGCCAGCAGCGGGACACGCACAGATACGCAGTATTTT
CDR3 protein: CASSGTRTDTQYF

clone size: NA
V gene: TRBV13
D gene: NA
J gene: TRBJ1-1
CDR3 DNA: TGTGCCAGCAGCCTCCCCTCTTTCTTT
CDR3 protein: CASSLPSFF

clone size: NA
V gene: TRBV30
D gene: NA
J gene: TRBJ1-1
CDR3 DNA: TGTGCCTGGAGTGTACTGGCTTTGGGAGGAGCTTTCTTT
CDR3 protein: CAWSVLALGGAFF